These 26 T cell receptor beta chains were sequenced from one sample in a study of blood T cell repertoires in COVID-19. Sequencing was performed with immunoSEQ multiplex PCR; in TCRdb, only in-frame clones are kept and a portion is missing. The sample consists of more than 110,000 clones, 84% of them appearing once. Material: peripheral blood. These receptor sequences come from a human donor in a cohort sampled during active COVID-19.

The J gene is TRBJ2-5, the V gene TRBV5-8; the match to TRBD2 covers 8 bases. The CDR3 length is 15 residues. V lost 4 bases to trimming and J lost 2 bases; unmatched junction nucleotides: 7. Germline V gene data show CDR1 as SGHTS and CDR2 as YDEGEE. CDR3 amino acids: CASSRGTRNQETQYF. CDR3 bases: TGTGCCAGCAGCAGAGGGACTAGAAATCAAGAGACCCAGTACTTC.

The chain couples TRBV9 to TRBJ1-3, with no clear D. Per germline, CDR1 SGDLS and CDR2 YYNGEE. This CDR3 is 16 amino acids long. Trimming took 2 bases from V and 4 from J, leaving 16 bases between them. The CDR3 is CASSVIPEGRGNTIYF. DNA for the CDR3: TGTGCCAGCAGCGTTATCCCAGAGGGCCGGGGAAACACCATATATTTT.

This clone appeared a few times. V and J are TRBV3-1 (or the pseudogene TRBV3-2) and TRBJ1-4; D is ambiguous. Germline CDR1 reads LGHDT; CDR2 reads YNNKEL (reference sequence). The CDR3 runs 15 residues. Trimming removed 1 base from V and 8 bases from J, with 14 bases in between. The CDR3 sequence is CASSQGQVNGEKLFF. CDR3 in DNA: TGTGCCAGCAGCCAAGGGCAGGTGAATGGAGAAAAACTGTTTTTT.

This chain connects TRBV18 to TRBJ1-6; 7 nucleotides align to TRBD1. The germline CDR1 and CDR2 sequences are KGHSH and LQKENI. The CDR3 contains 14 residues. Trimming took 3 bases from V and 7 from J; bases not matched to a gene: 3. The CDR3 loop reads CASSPGTENSPLHF. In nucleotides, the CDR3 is TGTGCCAGCTCACCGGGGACAGAAAATTCACCCCTCCACTTT.

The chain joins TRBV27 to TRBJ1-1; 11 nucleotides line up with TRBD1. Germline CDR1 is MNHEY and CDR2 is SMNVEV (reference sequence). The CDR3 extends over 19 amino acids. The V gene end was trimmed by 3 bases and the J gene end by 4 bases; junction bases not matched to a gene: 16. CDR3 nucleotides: TGTGCCAGCAGTTTGTATGGAGGACAGGGGGCCGCGAGGTCCACTGAAGCTTTCTTT. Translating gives CASSLYGGQGAARSTEAFF.

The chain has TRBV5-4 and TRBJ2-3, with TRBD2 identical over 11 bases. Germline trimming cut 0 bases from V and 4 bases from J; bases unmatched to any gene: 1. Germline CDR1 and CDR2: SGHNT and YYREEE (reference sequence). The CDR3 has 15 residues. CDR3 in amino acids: CASSLGLAGSDTQYF. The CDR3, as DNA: TGTGCCAGCAGCTTGGGACTAGCGGGGTCAGATACGCAGTATTTT.

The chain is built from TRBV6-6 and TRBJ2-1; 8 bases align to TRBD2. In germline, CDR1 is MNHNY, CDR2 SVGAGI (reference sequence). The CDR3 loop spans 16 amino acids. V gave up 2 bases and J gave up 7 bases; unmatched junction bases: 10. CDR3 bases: TGTGCCAGCAGTTACGTAACGGGGGGGCATCGGAATGAGCAGTTCTTC. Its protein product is CASSYVTGGHRNEQFF.

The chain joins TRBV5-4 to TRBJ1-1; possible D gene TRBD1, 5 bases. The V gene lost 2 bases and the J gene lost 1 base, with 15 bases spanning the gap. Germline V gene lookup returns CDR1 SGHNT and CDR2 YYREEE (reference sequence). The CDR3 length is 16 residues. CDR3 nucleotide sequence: TGTGCCAGCAGCTTTGGATGGGGCGGGGGGAACACTGAAGCTTTCTTT. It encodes CASSFGWGGGNTEAFF.

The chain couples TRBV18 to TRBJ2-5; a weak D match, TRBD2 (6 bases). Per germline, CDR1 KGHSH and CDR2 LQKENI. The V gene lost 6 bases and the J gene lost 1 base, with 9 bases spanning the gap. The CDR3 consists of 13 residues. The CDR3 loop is CASSRELQETQYF. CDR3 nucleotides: TGTGCCAGCTCCCGGGAGCTCCAAGAGACCCAGTACTTC.

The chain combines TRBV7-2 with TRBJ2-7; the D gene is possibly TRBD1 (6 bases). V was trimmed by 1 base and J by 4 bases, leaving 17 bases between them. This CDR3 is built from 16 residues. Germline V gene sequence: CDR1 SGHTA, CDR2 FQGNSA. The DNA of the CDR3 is TGTGCCAGCAGCTTAGTTTCACAGGGTAAGGTGTACGAGCAGTACTTC. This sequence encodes CASSLVSQGKVYEQYF.

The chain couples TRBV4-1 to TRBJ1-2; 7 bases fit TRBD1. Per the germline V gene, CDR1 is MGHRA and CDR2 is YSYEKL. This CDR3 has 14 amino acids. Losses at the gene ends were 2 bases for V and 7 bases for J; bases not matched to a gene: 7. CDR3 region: CASSQWNRGGGYTF. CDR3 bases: TGCGCCAGCAGCCAATGGAACAGGGGAGGTGGCTACACCTTC.

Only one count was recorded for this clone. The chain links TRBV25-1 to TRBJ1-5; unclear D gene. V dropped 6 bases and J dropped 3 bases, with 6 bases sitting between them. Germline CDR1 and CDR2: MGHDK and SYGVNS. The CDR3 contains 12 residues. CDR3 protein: CASRGPNQPQHF. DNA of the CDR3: TGTGCCAGCAGGGGCCCCAATCAGCCCCAGCATTTT.

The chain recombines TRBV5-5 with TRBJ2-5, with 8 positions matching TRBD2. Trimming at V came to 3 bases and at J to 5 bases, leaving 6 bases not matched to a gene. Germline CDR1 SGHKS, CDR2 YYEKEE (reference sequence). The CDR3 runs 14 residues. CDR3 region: CASSSGLVGETQYF. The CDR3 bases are TGTGCCAGCAGCTCGGGACTAGTGGGCGAGACCCAGTACTTC.

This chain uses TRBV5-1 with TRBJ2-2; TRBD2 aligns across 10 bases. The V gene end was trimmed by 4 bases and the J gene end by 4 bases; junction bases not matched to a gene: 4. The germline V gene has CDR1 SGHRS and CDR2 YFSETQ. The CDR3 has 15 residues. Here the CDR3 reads CASSPGTSATGELFF. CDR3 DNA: TGCGCCAGCAGCCCCGGGACTAGCGCCACCGGGGAGCTGTTTTTT.

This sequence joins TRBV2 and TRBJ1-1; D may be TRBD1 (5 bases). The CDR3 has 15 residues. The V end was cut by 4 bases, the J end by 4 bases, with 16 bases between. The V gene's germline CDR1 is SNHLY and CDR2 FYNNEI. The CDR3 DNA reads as TGTGCCAGCAGTGGGGGGGAGGGTGGAAGCACTGAAGCTTTCTTT. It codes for CASSGGEGGSTEAFF.

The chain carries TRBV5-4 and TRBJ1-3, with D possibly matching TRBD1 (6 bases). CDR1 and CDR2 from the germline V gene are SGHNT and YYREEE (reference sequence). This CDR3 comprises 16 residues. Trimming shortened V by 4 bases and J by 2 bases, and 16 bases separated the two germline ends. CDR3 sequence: CASSQGTPITGNTIYF. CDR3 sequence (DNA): TGTGCCAGCAGCCAGGGGACGCCCATAACTGGAAACACCATATATTTT.

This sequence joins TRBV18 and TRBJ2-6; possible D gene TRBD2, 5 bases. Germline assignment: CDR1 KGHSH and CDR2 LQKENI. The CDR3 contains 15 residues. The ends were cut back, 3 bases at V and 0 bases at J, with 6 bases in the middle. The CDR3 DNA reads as TGTGCCAGCTCACCGGGGAGCTCTGGGGCCAACGTCCTGACTTTC. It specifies CASSPGSSGANVLTF.

The CDR3 sequence is CASSVQPGYEQYF. In nucleotides, the CDR3 is TGTGCCAGCAGCGTACAGCCGGGTTACGAGCAGTACTTC. The chain carries TRBV9 and TRBJ2-7; D is ambiguous. V dropped 1 base and J dropped 4 bases, with 9 bases sitting between them. The CDR3 runs to 13 residues. The germline V gene encodes CDR1 SGDLS and CDR2 YYNGEE.

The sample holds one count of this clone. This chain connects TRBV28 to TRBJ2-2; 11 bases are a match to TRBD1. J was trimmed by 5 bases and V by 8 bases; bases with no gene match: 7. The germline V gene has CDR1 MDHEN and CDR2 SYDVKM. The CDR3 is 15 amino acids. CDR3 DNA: TGTGCCAGCTCCGGACAGGGGGCGCCGACCGGGGAGCTGTTTTTT. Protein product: CASSGQGAPTGELFF.

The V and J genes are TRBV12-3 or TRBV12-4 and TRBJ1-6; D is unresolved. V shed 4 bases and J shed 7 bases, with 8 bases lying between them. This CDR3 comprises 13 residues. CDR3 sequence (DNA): TGTGCCAGCAGTTCCCTAGAGAATTCACCCCTCCACTTT. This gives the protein CASSSLENSPLHF.

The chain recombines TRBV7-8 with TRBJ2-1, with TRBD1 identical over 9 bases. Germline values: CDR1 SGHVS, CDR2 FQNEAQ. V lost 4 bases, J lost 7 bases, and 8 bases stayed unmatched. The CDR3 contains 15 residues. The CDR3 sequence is CASSSQGAVRNEQFF. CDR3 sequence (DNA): TGTGCCAGCAGCTCACAGGGGGCGGTTCGGAATGAGCAGTTCTTC.

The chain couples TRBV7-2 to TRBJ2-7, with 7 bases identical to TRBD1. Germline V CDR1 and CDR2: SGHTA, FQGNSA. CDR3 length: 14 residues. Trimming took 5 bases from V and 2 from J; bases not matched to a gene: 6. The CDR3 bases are TGTGCCAGCAGCCTCCGGGACAGAACCTACGAGCAGTACTTC. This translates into CASSLRDRTYEQYF. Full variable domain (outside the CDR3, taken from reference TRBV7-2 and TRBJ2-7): GAGVSQSPSNKVTEKGKDVELRCDPISGHTALYWYRQSLGQGLEFLIYFQGNSAPDKSGLPSDRFSAERTGGSVSTLTIQRTQQEDSAVYLCASSLRDRTYEQYFGPGTRLTVT.

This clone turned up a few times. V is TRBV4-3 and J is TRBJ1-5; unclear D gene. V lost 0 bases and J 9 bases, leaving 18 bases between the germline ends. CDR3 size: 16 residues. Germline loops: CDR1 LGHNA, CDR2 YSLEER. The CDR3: CASSQDRGSQVRPQHF. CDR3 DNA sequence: TGCGCCAGCAGCCAAGATAGAGGGAGTCAAGTCCGGCCCCAGCATTTT.

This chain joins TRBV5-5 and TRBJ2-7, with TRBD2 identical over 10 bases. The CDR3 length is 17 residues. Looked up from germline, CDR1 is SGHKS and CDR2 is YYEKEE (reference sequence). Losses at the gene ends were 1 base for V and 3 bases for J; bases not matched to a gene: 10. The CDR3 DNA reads TGTGCCAGCAGCTTGCTATCTAGCGGGGGAGGTTTCTACGAGCAGTACTTC. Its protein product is CASSLLSSGGGFYEQYF.

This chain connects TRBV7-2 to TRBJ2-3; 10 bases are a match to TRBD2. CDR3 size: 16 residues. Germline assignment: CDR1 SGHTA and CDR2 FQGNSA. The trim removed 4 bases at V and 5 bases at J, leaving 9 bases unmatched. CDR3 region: CASSSQRGGRGDTQYF. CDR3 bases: TGTGCCAGCAGCTCCCAGCGGGGGGGCCGGGGAGATACGCAGTATTTT.

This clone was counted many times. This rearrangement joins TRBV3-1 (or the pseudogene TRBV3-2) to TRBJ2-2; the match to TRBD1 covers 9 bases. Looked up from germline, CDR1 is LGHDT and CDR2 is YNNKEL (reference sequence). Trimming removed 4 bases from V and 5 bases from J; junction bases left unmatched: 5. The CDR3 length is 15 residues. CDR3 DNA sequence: TGTGCCAGCAGCCCGGGGACAGGGTCAACCGGGGAGCTGTTTTTT. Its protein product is CASSPGTGSTGELFF.